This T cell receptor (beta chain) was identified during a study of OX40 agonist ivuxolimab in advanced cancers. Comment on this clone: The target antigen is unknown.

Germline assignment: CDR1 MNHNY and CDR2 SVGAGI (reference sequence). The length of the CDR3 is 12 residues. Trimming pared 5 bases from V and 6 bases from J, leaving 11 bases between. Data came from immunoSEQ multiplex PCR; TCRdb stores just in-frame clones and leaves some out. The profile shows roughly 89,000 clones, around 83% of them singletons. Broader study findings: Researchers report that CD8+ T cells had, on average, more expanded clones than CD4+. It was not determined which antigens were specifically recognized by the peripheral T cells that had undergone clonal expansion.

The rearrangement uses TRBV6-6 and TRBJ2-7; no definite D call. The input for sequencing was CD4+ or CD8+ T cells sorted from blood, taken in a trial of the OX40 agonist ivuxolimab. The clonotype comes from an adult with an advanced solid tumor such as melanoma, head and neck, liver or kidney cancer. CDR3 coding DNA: TGTGCCAGCAGTCTTCGACAAGGCGAGCAGTACTTC. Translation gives CASSLRQGEQYF.